The sequence of this TCR beta chain was determined in a study of blood T cell repertoires in COVID-19. Across the whole study: Researchers got acute and convalescent COVID-19 samples from the United States, Italy and Spain. The cDNA or gDNA used as material had been derived from T cells, B-cell-depleted T cells, or PBMCs.

The germline V gene encodes CDR1 LNHDA and CDR2 SQIVND (reference sequence). V lost 3 bases and J lost 5; bases outside the gene matches: 0. This CDR3 has 14 residues. Original data processing: How many nucleated cells were present was estimated from reference gene primer amplification. TCRdb's table, derived via immunoSEQ multiplex PCR, lists solely in-frame clones and lacks some. The V and J calls and clone size are taken from that table; D and trimming were inferred from the DNA. Here the sample spans around 130,000 clones, roughly three quarters being singletons. This chain links TRBV19 with TRBJ1-6, with 8 bases that match TRBD1. Sequencing used peripheral blood. The TCR was taken from a man older than 75 with acute or convalescent COVID-19. The CDR3 nucleotides are TGTGCCAGTAGTATGACAGGGGATAATTCACCCCTCCACTTT. It specifies CASSMTGDNSPLHF.